Included here is one T cell receptor beta chain sequence, with context. The data were taken from a study of shared clonotypes between healthy human individuals. Positively selected for CCR7, the CD45RO-negative cells used as naive CD8 cells excluded terminally differentiated effector memory CD45RA+ cells. The CDR3 consists of 15 residues. V lost 1 base and J 1 base, leaving 10 bases between the germline ends. CDR1 is SEHNR and CDR2 is FQNEAQ in the germline V gene (reference sequence). Some 30,000 T cell genomes (around 190 ng DNA) went into each sorted-subset replicate. The method was immunoSEQ multiplex PCR; TCRdb's version includes in-frame clones alone and lacks a portion of them. The sample records fewer than 700,000 clones, approximately 95% being singletons.

This chain uses TRBV7-9 with TRBJ1-1; D unclear. Sequencing was done on a sample of naive CD8+ T cells sorted from blood. The clonotype was recovered from a woman in her 30s in good health. The CDR3 is CASSLGWGKNTEAFF. CDR3 nucleotide sequence: TGTGCCAGCAGCTTAGGTTGGGGTAAGAACACTGAAGCTTTCTTT.